A single sample is the source of the 30 T cell receptor beta chains below, sequenced in a study of blood T cells in healthy people across ages. Next came a second PCR, run for roughly 6 to 11 cycles, which used a sample-barcoded 5' primer along with a J-beta primer mix. TCRdb re-called the 5' RACE reads through MiXCR, storing one row per CDR3 protein. Found here are over 600,000 distinct CDR3 sequences, about half of them singletons; the top ten hold 18%. Sequenced input: blood. Receptor source: a man aged 80 or over in good health.

The CDR3, as DNA: TGCAGTGCTATTATCGCTCTTCCCTCGGATGAGCAGTTCTTC. Translated, it gives CSAIIALPSDEQFF. J is TRBJ2-1 and V is TRBV20-1; D is unclear. CDR1 and CDR2 (germline): DFQATT, SNEGSKA (reference sequence). This CDR3 is built from 14 residues. The germline V and J ends were trimmed by 4 bases and 8 bases, with 18 bases remaining between them.

The count of this clonotype is one. V is TRBV7-8 and J is TRBJ2-7; D may be TRBD1 (5 bases). The J call may be faulty, since TRBJ2-5 better matches the DNA end. The germline CDR1 and CDR2 sequences are SGHVS and FQNEAQ. The CDR3 runs 14 residues. This CDR3 is CASSLADTLETQYF. The CDR3 bases are TGTGCCAGCAGCTTAGCGGACACATTAGAGACCCAGTACTTC.

The rearrangement joins TRBV2 to TRBJ2-2, with a tentative D call TRBD2 (6 bases). Trimming took off 0 bases at V and 1 base at J, with 6 bases between the two ends. This CDR3 comprises 15 residues. Germline V lookup: CDR1 SNHLY, CDR2 FYNNEI. The CDR3 nucleotides read TGTGCCAGCAGTGAAGCGGGGGGGAACACCGGGGAGCTGTTTTTT. Translation gives CASSEAGGNTGELFF.

The chain carries TRBV29-1 and TRBJ1-5; TRBD1 might be the D (5 bases). There are 14 residues in the CDR3. V lost 4 bases to trimming and J lost 7 bases, with 17 bases between them. Germline values: CDR1 SQVTM, CDR2 ANQGSEA. CDR3 DNA sequence: TGCAGCGTTGTAATCGGGGGAGGCGGGCAGCCCCAGCATTTT. The encoded protein is CSVVIGGGGQPQHF.

The chain recombines TRBV6-6 with TRBJ2-7; D might be TRBD1 or TRBD2, each matching 5 bases. The V and J ends lost 6 bases and 4 bases respectively, with 13 bases between them. CDR1 is MNHNY and CDR2 is SVGAGI in the germline V gene (reference sequence). This CDR3 comprises 13 residues. The CDR3 DNA reads TGTGCCAGCAGGGGGGACGGAACTTACGAGCAGTACTTC. It specifies CASRGDGTYEQYF.

DNA of the CDR3: TGCAGTGCTTGCGAATCGAGGACCCCATACAATGAGCAGTTCTTC. Translation: CSACESRTPYNEQFF. This chain connects TRBV20-1 to TRBJ2-1; D remains unclear. This CDR3 contains 15 residues. Germline values: CDR1 DFQATT, CDR2 SNEGSKA (reference sequence). Trimming took 5 bases from V and 4 from J, leaving 18 bases between them.

This chain connects TRBV29-1 to TRBJ2-1, with 11 bases matching TRBD2. CDR1 and CDR2 (germline): SQVTM, ANQGSEA. The CDR3 runs to 14 residues. J was trimmed by 7 bases and V by 5 bases; bases with no gene match: 7. The CDR3 nucleotides read TGCAGCGTTACGAGGTTAGCGGGAGGGAATGAGCAGTTCTTC. As protein: CSVTRLAGGNEQFF.

The chain uses TRBV20-1 and TRBJ2-5; 9 bases are shared with TRBD2. Germline loops: CDR1 DFQATT, CDR2 SNEGSKA (reference sequence). Losses at the gene ends were 2 bases for V and 2 bases for J; bases not matched to a gene: 3. The length of the CDR3 is 14 residues. The CDR3 here is CSARLAGLQETQYF. As DNA, the CDR3 is TGCAGTGCTAGACTAGCGGGGTTACAAGAGACCCAGTACTTC.

The V gene is TRBV5-1, the J gene TRBJ1-1; possibly TRBD1 for D (5 bases). V lost 0 bases to trimming and J lost 4 bases, with 16 bases between them. Germline loops: CDR1 SGHRS, CDR2 YFSETQ. The CDR3 has 16 amino acids. CDR3 residues: CASSLDGMGRGTEAFF. CDR3 nucleotides: TGCGCCAGCAGCTTGGACGGTATGGGGCGAGGCACTGAAGCTTTCTTT.

The chain combines TRBV5-1 with TRBJ2-1, with 8 nucleotides matching TRBD2. V shed 0 bases and J 8 bases; nucleotides not matched to a gene: 7. CDR3 size: 15 residues. CDR1 is SGHRS, CDR2 YFSETQ, per germline. This CDR3 reads CASSLAISGNYEQFF. CDR3 DNA sequence: TGCGCCAGCAGCTTGGCAATTAGCGGGAACTATGAGCAGTTCTTC.

The chain uses TRBV5-6 and TRBJ2-1; D gene unclear. V lost 6 bases and J lost 2, with 12 bases in between. The germline CDR1 and CDR2 sequences are SGHDT and YYEEEE. The CDR3 is 14 residues long. The CDR3 sequence: CASTPATAYNEQFF. CDR3 in DNA: TGTGCCAGCACCCCTGCCACCGCCTACAATGAGCAGTTCTTC.

CDR3 sequence (DNA): TGCAGTGCTAGAGATTGGAATGAGCAGTTCTTC. Encoded protein: CSARDWNEQFF. The chain couples TRBV20-1 to TRBJ2-1; D is undetermined. Germline V gives CDR1 DFQATT, CDR2 SNEGSKA (reference sequence). The ends were cut back, 0 bases at V and 7 bases at J, with 4 bases in the middle. The CDR3 has 11 amino acids.

This clonotype has only a few counts. This chain uses TRBV4-1 with TRBJ2-3; 7 nucleotides agree with TRBD2. The CDR3 consists of 15 residues. The junction had 7 bases not matched to a gene; V was cut back by 1 base and J by 6 bases. CDR1 MGHRA and CDR2 YSYEKL come from the germline V gene. The CDR3 here is CASSQVSSGGDTQYF. CDR3 nucleotides: TGCGCCAGCAGCCAAGTGTCTAGCGGTGGGGATACGCAGTATTTT.

The V call is TRBV20-1, the J call TRBJ2-3; D is undetermined. CDR1 DFQATT and CDR2 SNEGSKA come from the germline V gene (reference sequence). The V gene lost 7 bases and the J gene lost 2 bases, with 7 bases spanning the gap. This CDR3 is built from 11 residues. The CDR3 bases are TGCAGTGACAGACACACAGATACGCAGTATTTT. It is translated as CSDRHTDTQYF.

V gene TRBV6-6 combines with J gene TRBJ2-5; 9 nucleotides agree with TRBD2. J was trimmed by 1 base and V by 6 bases; bases with no gene match: 3. CDR1 and CDR2 from the germline V gene are MNHNY and SVGAGI (reference sequence). The CDR3 has 14 amino acids. CDR3 DNA sequence: TGTGCCAGCAGAAGACTAGCGGTCCAAGAGACCCAGTACTTC. Its protein product is CASRRLAVQETQYF.

The chain joins TRBV5-1 to TRBJ2-1; 9 bases align to TRBD1. The CDR3 has 17 amino acids. CDR1 and CDR2 from the germline V gene are SGHRS and YFSETQ. Losses at the gene ends were 4 bases for V and 5 bases for J; bases not matched to a gene: 13. The CDR3 is CASSPDRGVLQNNEQFF. In nucleotides, the CDR3 is TGCGCCAGCAGCCCGGACAGGGGTGTACTACAAAACAATGAGCAGTTCTTC. Using reference TRBV5-1 and TRBJ2-1 for the parts outside the CDR3, the full variable domain is KAGVTQTPRYLIKTRGQQVTLSCSPISGHRSVSWYQQTPGQGLQFLFEYFSETQRNKGNFPGRFSGRQFSNSRSEMNVSTLELGDSALYLCASSPDRGVLQNNEQFFGPGTRLTVL.

This rearrangement joins TRBV3-1 to TRBJ1-2; a possible D gene is TRBD1 (6 bases). The CDR3 contains 13 residues. Germline V gene lookup returns CDR1 LGHDT and CDR2 YNNKEL (reference sequence). Trimming removed 3 bases at V and 8 bases at J, with 13 bases between. In nucleotides, the CDR3 is TGTGCCAGCAGCCACGATAACAGGGTCGGCTACACCTTC. It encodes CASSHDNRVGYTF.

CDR3 sequence reads: CSARGTRGHNEQFF. The CDR3 DNA reads as TGCAGCGCACGAGGGACAAGAGGACACAATGAGCAGTTCTTC. The J gene is TRBJ2-1, the V gene TRBV29-1; a weak D match, TRBD1 (6 bases). Germline V gene sequence: CDR1 SQVTM, CDR2 ANQGSEA. This CDR3 comprises 14 residues. V was cut by 7 bases and J by 5 bases, with 18 bases left in between.

In its sample, this clonotype was seen a few times. J is TRBJ2-7 and V is TRBV6-1; possibly TRBD2 for D (6 bases). This CDR3 has 14 amino acids. The V end lost 5 bases, the J end lost 0 bases, and 11 bases lay between the germline ends. Germline-derived CDR1 and CDR2 are MNHNS and SASEGT. For the CDR3, the DNA is TGTGCCAGCAGTAGAGTTAGCGGCTCCTACGAGCAGTACTTC. It specifies CASSRVSGSYEQYF.

The J gene is TRBJ1-6, the V gene TRBV27, with TRBD1 matching 10 bases. Looked up from germline, CDR1 is MNHEY and CDR2 is SMNVEV (reference sequence). The CDR3 is made up of 17 amino acids. The junction had 15 bases not matched to a gene; V was cut back by 5 bases and J by 11 bases. The CDR3, as DNA: TGTGCCAGCAGTATTATCCCCGGGACAGGGGATCGTGCACCCCTCCACTTT. Encoded protein: CASSIIPGTGDRAPLHF.

The V call is TRBV2, the J call TRBJ1-3; perhaps TRBD1 as D (5 bases). This CDR3 contains 15 residues. Germline values: CDR1 SNHLY, CDR2 FYNNEI. V was clipped by 4 bases and J by 0 bases, with 10 bases between them. CDR3 DNA sequence: TGTGCCAGCAGTGCCAGGGCGAACTCTGGAAACACCATATATTTT. It yields the protein CASSARANSGNTIYF.

The chain couples TRBV5-5 to TRBJ2-7; TRBD1 agrees at 9 bases. Germline CDR1 SGHKS, CDR2 YYEKEE (reference sequence). The length of the CDR3 is 16 residues. V lost 0 bases and J lost 6; bases outside the gene matches: 10. The CDR3 coding sequence is TGTGCCAGCAGCTTGGGAGTAGGGGACAGGGAGAGCGAGCAGTACTTC. Encoded protein: CASSLGVGDRESEQYF.

The CDR3 reads CASSVDLSSEQFF. The CDR3 region has the DNA TGCGCCAGCAGCGTGGATTTGTCCAGTGAGCAGTTCTTC. The chain uses TRBV5-1 and TRBJ2-1; no clear D. Germline lookup yields CDR1 SGHRS and CDR2 YFSETQ. Trimming took 4 bases from V and 9 from J, leaving 14 bases between them. The CDR3 is made up of 13 amino acids.

The sample holds a few counts of this clonotype. A read error may account for a junction end that differs from germline. V and J are TRBV5-1 and TRBJ2-5, with TRBD2 as a possible D gene (6 bases). Germline assignment: CDR1 SGHRS and CDR2 YFSETQ. This CDR3 comprises 17 residues. The CDR3 sequence is CASSLVPARGGRESQYF. The CDR3 region has the DNA TGCGCCAGCAGCTTGGTCCCCGCGCGGGGCGGTCGAGAGTCCCAGTACTTC. The whole variable domain, filled in from reference TRBV5-1 and TRBJ2-5, reads KAGVTQTPRYLIKTRGQQVTLSCSPISGHRSVSWYQQTPGQGLQFLFEYFSETQRNKGNFPGRFSGRQFSNSRSEMNVSTLELGDSALYLCASSLVPARGGRESQYFGPGTRLLVL.

The CDR3 is CASSQEGYRNEQYF. As DNA, the CDR3 is TGTGCCAGCAGCCAAGAAGGTTACCGTAACGAGCAGTACTTC. The chain links TRBV4-2 to TRBJ2-4, with D hard to call. The DNA end is a closer match to TRBJ2-7, so the J assignment may be wrong. The CDR3 is 14 amino acids. The germline gives CDR1 LGHNA, CDR2 YNFKEQ.

The chain employs TRBV7-2 and TRBJ2-7, with D perhaps TRBD1 or TRBD2 (5 bases each). V was pared by 8 bases and J by 2 bases, with 16 bases between. Germline V gene lookup returns CDR1 SGHTA and CDR2 FQGNSA. This CDR3 has 14 residues. CDR3 sequence: CASGRRDLPYEQYF. Here the CDR3 DNA reads TGTGCCAGCGGCCGACGGGACCTACCCTACGAGCAGTACTTC.

This clonotype was seen only a few times. This chain uses TRBV7-2 with TRBJ2-1; TRBD2 agrees at 13 bases. The CDR3 consists of 16 residues. CDR1 SGHTA and CDR2 FQGNSA come from the germline V gene. The J segment lost 8 bases and the V segment lost 4 bases, leaving 8 bases of the junction unmatched. For the CDR3, the DNA is TGTGCCAGCAGCTCTACTAGCGGGAGGGTTGACTATGAGCAGTTCTTC. Translated: CASSSTSGRVDYEQFF.

This clonotype was found once. One end of the junction fails to match germline, which may point to a read error. The V call is TRBV5-1, the J call TRBJ2-2; possible D gene TRBD1, 7 bases. This CDR3 comprises 16 residues. The V gene's germline CDR1 is SGHRS and CDR2 YFSETQ. This CDR3 is CASSDTGTANTGGLFF. CDR3 nucleotides: TGCGCCAGCAGCGATACCGGGACAGCGAACACCGGGGGGCTGTTTTTT.

The chain couples TRBV7-9 to TRBJ1-2, with D possibly being TRBD1 (5 bases). V was pared by 2 bases and J by 3 bases, with 16 bases between. CDR3 length equals 16 residues. Germline V gene data show CDR1 as SEHNR and CDR2 as FQNEAQ (reference sequence). CDR3 sequence (DNA): TGTGCCAGCAGCTTAAGGGACGGGGTCCGTGACTATGGCTACACCTTC. The encoded protein is CASSLRDGVRDYGYTF.

J is TRBJ2-7 and V is TRBV4-3; D might be TRBD2 (7 bases). The J call may be faulty, since TRBJ2-4 better matches the DNA end. Germline V gives CDR1 LGHNA, CDR2 YSLEER. The CDR3 sequence is 15 residues long. CDR3 in amino acids: CASSQSRGGLNIQYF. CDR3 bases: TGCGCCAGCAGCCAATCCCGCGGGGGCCTAAACATTCAGTACTTC.